This entry features one T cell receptor beta chain sequence. What it binds is not known. The data belong to a study of identical twins. Study-level points and caveats: Models came in too low on out-of-frame TCR alpha sharing in monozygotic twins.

The CDR3 extends over 15 amino acids. V gave up 8 bases and J gave up 1 base, with 18 bases separating them. Germline V CDR1 and CDR2: MNHEY, SMNVEV (reference sequence). TCRdb re-called the 5' RACE reads with MiXCR, one entry per CDR3 protein. The table shows 270,000 or so distinct CDR3 sequences, with about 9% occurring only once. The sample also formed part of further work on yellow fever vaccine responses in identical twins.

The rearrangement links TRBV27 to TRBJ2-7, with a tentative D call TRBD2 (6 bases). The origin of this receptor is a woman aged 18-29 years in good health. The sample comprised CD8+ T cells sorted from blood. The CDR3 nucleotides are TGTGCCAGCCGACTTTCCGGGAGCCTTTCCTACGAGCAGTACTTC. Its protein is CASRLSGSLSYEQYF.